This T cell receptor beta chain is from a study of Tregs in tolerant kidney transplant recipients. Study-level results: For some patients, primers changed over time, blocking nucleotide-level comparison. The small number of patients limits these findings pending further validation.

Related graft donors supplied nonmyeloablative bone marrow transplants, and mixed chimerism was transient. Unstimulated Tregs (CD4+CD25+CD127-) and CD4+CD25- non-Tregs were sorted from PBMCs. About this clone: No antigen is known for it.

This table comes from immunoSEQ multiplex PCR, and its TCRdb copy is limited to in-frame clones, with some not included. The repertoire holds tens of thousands of clones, with roughly nine tenths as singletons. The CDR3 is 22 amino acids. Trimming stripped 1 base from V and 5 bases from J, with 33 bases between. In germline, CDR1 is SGHTA, CDR2 FQGTGA. The gene calls are TRBV7-3 and TRBJ1-3, with a tentative D call TRBD1 (5 bases). Specimen: CD8+ T cells from blood (PBMCs), collected 24 months after the transplant. The source is a human patient who received a combined kidney and bone marrow transplant. A subset of T cells may come from the graft donor. This CDR3 is CASSLKSSRRRGAVSSRNTIYF. In nucleotides, the CDR3 is TGTGCCAGCAGCTTAAAAAGTAGCCGGAGGCGCGGGGCGGTTAGTTCAAGAAACACCATATATTTT.